The clone carrying this TCR beta chain has only a few counts. The sample comes from a study of T-cell reconstitution after alpha-beta-depleted transplantation in children. From germline, CDR1 is DFQATT and CDR2 SNEGSKA (reference sequence). V trimming: 6 bases; J trimming: 4 bases; junction bases outside the gene matches: 3. This CDR3 spans 12 amino acids. The TCRbeta library incorporated unique molecular identifiers. TCRdb reprocessed the PCR reads with MiXCR, giving one entry per CDR3 protein. Counted here are some 240,000 distinct CDR3 sequences, about 8.8% occurring once; the ten biggest clones make up about 5.4%.

This receptor was obtained from a human donor who donated a stem cell graft to a child with SCID. The V gene is TRBV20-1, the J gene TRBJ1-2; 9 bases are a match to TRBD1. Source: PBMCs from the stem cell graft donor, taken from the stem cell graft. CDR3 DNA sequence: TGCAGTGCCCCGGACAGGGGCTATGGCTACACCTTC. This sequence encodes CSAPDRGYGYTF.